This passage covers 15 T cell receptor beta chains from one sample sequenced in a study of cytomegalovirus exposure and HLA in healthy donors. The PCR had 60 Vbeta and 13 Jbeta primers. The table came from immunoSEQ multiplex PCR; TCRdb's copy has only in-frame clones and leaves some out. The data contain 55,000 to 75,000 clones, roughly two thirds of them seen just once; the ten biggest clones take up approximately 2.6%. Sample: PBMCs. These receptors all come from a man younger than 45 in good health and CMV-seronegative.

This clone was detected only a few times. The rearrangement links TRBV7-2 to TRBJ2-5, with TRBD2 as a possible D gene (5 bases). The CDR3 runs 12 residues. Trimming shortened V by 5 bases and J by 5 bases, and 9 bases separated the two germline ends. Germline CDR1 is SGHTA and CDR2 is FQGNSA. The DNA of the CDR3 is TGTGCCAGCAGCAGAGGCGGGGAGACCCAGTACTTC. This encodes CASSRGGETQYF.

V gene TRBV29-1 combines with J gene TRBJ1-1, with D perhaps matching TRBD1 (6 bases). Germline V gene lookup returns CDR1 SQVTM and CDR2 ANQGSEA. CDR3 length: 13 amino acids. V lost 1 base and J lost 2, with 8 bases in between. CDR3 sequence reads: CSVEVGTNTEAFF. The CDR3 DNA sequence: TGCAGCGTTGAAGTGGGGACAAACACTGAAGCTTTCTTT.

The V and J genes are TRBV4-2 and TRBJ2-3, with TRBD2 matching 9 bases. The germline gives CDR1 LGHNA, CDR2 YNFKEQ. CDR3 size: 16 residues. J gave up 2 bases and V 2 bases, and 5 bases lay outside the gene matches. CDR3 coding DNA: TGTGCCAGCAGCCAAAGAGCGGGGGGTATCACAGATACGCAGTATTTT. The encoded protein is CASSQRAGGITDTQYF.

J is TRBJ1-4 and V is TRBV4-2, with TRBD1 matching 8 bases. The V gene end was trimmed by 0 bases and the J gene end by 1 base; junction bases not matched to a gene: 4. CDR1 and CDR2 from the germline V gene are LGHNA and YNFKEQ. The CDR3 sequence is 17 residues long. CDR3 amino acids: CASSQETGVGTNEKLFF. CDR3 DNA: TGTGCCAGCAGCCAAGAGACAGGGGTAGGAACTAATGAAAAACTGTTTTTT.

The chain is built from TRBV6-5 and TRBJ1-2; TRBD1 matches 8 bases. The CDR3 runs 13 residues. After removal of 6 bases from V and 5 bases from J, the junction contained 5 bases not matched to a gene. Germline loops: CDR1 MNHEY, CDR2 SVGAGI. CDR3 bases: TGTGCCAGCAGCCCGGGACAGGTTTATGGCTACACCTTC. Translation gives CASSPGQVYGYTF.

As DNA, the CDR3 is TGCGCCAGCAGCCAAGAATTTCGGACAGGCCTCTCTGGAAACACCATATATTTT. Protein product: CASSQEFRTGLSGNTIYF. This chain links TRBV4-1 with TRBJ1-3; 7 positions agree with TRBD1. The CDR3 loop spans 18 amino acids. V dropped 0 bases and J dropped 0; count of bases not matched to a gene: 8. Germline CDR1 is MGHRA and CDR2 is YSYEKL.

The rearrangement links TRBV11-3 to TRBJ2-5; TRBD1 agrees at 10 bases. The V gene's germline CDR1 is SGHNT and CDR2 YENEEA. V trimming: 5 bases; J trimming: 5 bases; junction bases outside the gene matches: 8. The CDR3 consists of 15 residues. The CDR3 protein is CASSLRQGAIETQYF. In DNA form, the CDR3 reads TGTGCCAGCAGCCTCCGACAGGGGGCGATTGAGACCCAGTACTTC.

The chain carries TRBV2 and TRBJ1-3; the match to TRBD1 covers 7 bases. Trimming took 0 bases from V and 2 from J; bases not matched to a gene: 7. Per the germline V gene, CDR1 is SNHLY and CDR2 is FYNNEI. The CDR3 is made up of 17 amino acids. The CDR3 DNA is TGTGCCAGCAGTGAAGCTCCAAAGACAGGGACTGGAAACACCATATATTTT. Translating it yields CASSEAPKTGTGNTIYF.

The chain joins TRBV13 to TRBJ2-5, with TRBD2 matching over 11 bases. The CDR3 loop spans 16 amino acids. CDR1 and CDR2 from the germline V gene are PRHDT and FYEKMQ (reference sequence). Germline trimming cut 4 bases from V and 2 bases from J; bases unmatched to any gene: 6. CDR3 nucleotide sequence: TGTGCCAGCAGCTCGTTAGCGGGGGGGATACAAGAGACCCAGTACTTC. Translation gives CASSSLAGGIQETQYF.

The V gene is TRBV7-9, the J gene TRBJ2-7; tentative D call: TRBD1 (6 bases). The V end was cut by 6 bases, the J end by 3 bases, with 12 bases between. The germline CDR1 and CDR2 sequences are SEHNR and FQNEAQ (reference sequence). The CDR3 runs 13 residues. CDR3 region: CASRARDNYEQYF. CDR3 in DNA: TGTGCCAGCAGAGCCCGGGACAACTACGAGCAGTACTTC.

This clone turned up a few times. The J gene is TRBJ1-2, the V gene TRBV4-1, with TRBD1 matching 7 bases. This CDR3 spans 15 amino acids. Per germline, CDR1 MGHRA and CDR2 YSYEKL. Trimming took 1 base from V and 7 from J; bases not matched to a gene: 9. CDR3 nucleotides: TGCGCCAGCAGCCAAGGACCGGGACAGACTATTGGCTACACCTTC. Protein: CASSQGPGQTIGYTF.

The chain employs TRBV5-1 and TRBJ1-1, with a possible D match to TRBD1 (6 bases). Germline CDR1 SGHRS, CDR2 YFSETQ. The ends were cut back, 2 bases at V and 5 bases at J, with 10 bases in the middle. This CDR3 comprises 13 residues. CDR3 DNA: TGCGCCAGCAGCTTACAGGGTTATACTGAAGCTTTCTTT. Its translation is CASSLQGYTEAFF.

CDR3 DNA sequence: TGTGCCAGCAGCTTAGGACAGGGTAAGAACGAGCAGTACTTC. Translated: CASSLGQGKNEQYF. The gene calls are TRBV7-9 and TRBJ2-7, with 7 nucleotides matching TRBD1. Germline CDR1 reads SEHNR; CDR2 reads FQNEAQ (reference sequence). The CDR3 length is 14 residues. V was pared by 1 base and J by 5 bases, with 5 bases of the junction left unmatched.

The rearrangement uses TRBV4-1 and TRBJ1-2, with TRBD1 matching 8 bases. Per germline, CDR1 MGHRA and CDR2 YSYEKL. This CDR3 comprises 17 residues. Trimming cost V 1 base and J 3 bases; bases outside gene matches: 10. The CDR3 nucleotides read TGCGCCAGCAGCCAAGTCCGGGGCAGGGGGCGCGACTATGGCTACACCTTC. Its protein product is CASSQVRGRGRDYGYTF.

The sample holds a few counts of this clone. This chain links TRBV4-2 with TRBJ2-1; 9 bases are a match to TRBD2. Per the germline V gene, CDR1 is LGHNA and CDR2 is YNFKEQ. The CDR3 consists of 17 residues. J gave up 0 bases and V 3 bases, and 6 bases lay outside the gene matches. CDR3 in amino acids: CASSHLSGGASYNEQFF. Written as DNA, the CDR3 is TGTGCCAGCAGCCATCTTAGCGGGGGAGCCTCCTACAATGAGCAGTTCTTC.